This T cell receptor beta chain was profiled in a study of CD8 T cells in Susac syndrome. RNA was extracted with the RNeasy kit, and a quantity of about 0.5 to 1 ug was reverse transcribed using random hexamers. immunoSEQ multiplex PCR amplified TCR beta CDR3 across 54 Vbeta, 13 Jbeta. TCRdb re-called the immunoSEQ multiplex PCR reads through MiXCR, storing one row per CDR3 protein. The sample lists 180,000 or so distinct CDR3 sequences, approximately 95% occurring once. Blood CD8+ and CD4+ T cells underwent high-throughput TCR beta sequencing. The CD8+ and CD4+ T cells were negatively isolated, with the TEMRA cells enriched by FACS. Deletions cut 0 bases from V and 6 bases from J, with 7 bases between. The CDR3 covers 13 residues. From germline, CDR1 is MNHEY and CDR2 SMNVEV (reference sequence).

This sequence joins TRBV27 and TRBJ2-3; unclear D gene. This sequence originates from a human donor in good health. Sequences were obtained from CD4+ T cells from PBMCs. The CDR3 DNA is TGTGCCAGCAGTTTATCCGGGTTTGATACGCAGTATTTT. Encoded protein: CASSLSGFDTQYF.